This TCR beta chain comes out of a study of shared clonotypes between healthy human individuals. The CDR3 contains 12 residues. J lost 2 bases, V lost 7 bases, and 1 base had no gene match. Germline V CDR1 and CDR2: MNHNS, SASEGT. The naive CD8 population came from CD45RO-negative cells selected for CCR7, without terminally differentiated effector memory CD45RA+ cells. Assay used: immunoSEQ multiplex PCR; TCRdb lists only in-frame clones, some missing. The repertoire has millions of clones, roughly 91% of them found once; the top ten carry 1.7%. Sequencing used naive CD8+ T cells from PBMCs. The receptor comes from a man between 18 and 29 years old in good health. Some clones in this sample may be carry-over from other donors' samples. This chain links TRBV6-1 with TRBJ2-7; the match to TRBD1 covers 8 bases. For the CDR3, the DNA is TGTGCCAGCAACAGGGGGGCCTACGAGCAGTACTTC. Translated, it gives CASNRGAYEQYF.